Detailed here is one TCR beta chain. Template material for amplifying TCR beta CDR3 regions consisted of RNA transcripts. A first-round RT-PCR of the TCR CDR3 used the HTBI primer set. TCRdb analysed the multiplex PCR reads with MiXCR anew, one entry per CDR3 protein. Here the sample spans under 400,000 distinct CDR3 sequences, about 13% being singletons. The data derive from a study of T cells in Graves' hyperthyroidism and ophthalmopathy. CDR1 and CDR2 (germline): WNHNN, SYGVQD (reference sequence). CDR3 length: 14 amino acids. Germline trimming cut 8 bases from V and 1 base from J; bases unmatched to any gene: 8.

This chain uses TRBV10-1 with TRBJ2-7, with TRBD1 matching 7 bases. The receptor was derived from a young woman with Graves' hyperthyroidism. Sequencing input: blood. Here the CDR3 reads CASRSDRDSYEQYF. CDR3 DNA sequence: TGCGCCAGCCGGTCCGACAGGGATTCCTACGAGCAGTACTTC.